The source of this T cell receptor beta chain is a study of spatial heterogeneity in lung cancer. Overall study: Counts of TCR transcripts in tumor regions correlated strongly with a matched bulk RNA-seq T cell module score. Study findings and constraints: Mutation counts in tumors were tracked by counts of expanded intratumoral alpha and beta TCRs.

This clonotype was detected only once. The antigen is not known. With V trimmed by 6 bases and J by 8 bases, 7 bases remained unmatched. The CDR3 contains 13 residues. Time point in this sample: sample taken at primary tumor resection. The cohort: approximately 74 early-stage, untreated non-small cell lung cancer patients. The input material, whole RNA from tumor, nontumor lung or frozen PBMC, was sequenced unsorted. Single TCR cDNA molecules each had their own unique molecular identifier. MiXCR, applied by TCRdb to the 5' RACE reads, yields one record per CDR3 protein. The data contain 9,500 to 13,000 distinct CDR3 sequences, roughly 12% of them singletons.

This specimen was lung tumor tissue, taken at surgery. The chain carries TRBV12-3 or TRBV12-4 and TRBJ1-5, with 7 nucleotides matching TRBD1. The clonotype originates from a female donor with early-stage non-small cell lung cancer. CDR3 protein: CASRGQEHEPQHF. The CDR3 bases are TGTGCCAGCAGAGGACAGGAGCACGAGCCCCAGCATTTT.